This T cell receptor (beta chain) emerged from a study of cytomegalovirus exposure and HLA in healthy donors. Study as a whole: Earlier work reported approximately 100 million unique TCR beta sequences from about 190 million T cells.

About this clone itself: Its target is unknown.

CDR1 MNHEY and CDR2 SMNVEV come from the germline V gene (reference sequence). V lost 5 bases, J lost 0 bases, and 14 bases lay in between. The length of the CDR3 is 15 residues. Study outcomes and limitations: Later analysis showed most CMV-associated TCR beta chains appearing HLA-restricted. Cytomegalovirus-associated TCR beta chains were listed, numbering 164.

The study ran its PCR with 60 Vbeta and 13 Jbeta primers. Clones were read by immunoSEQ multiplex PCR, and TCRdb kept only the in-frame ones, dropping some. The sample holds 150,000 to 200,000 clones, approximately 82% seen once. The chain recombines TRBV27 with TRBJ2-7, with a tentative D call TRBD2 (6 bases). What was sequenced was PBMCs. The source of this sequence is a woman under 30 in good health and CMV-seropositive. Written as DNA, the CDR3 is TGTGCCAGCAGTCCCGGCCGGACTACCTCCTACGAGCAGTACTTC. Translation: CASSPGRTTSYEQYF.